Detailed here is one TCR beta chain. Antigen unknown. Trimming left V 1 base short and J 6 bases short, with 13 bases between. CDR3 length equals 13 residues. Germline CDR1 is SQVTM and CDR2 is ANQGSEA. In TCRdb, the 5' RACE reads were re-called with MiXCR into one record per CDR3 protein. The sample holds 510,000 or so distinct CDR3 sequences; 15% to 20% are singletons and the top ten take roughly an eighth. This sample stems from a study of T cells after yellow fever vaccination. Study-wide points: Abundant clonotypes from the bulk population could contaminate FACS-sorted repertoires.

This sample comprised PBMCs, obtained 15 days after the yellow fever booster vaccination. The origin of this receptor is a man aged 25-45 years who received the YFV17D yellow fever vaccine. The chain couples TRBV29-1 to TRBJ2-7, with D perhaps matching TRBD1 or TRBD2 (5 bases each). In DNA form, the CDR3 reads TGCAGCGTTGAAGGTCAGGGAGCGGCCGAGCAGTACTTC. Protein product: CSVEGQGAAEQYF.